Each of the 27 T cell receptor beta chains below was sequenced from the same sample in a study of CD8+CD57+ T cells in acquired aplastic anemia. TCR beta VDJ and CDR3 profiles were obtained from a genomic DNA template. Using its own MiXCR run on the reads, TCRdb lists one record per CDR3 protein. The top ten clones hold about 2.6% of a sample with 130,000 or so distinct CDR3 sequences, almost 40% of them seen once. Patients sequenced had flow cytometry evidence of CD8+CD57+ cell expansion. Sequenced input: sorted CD4+, CD8+, or CD8+CD57+ T cells (not recorded which) from PBMCs. These receptors were obtained from a human donor with aplastic anemia.

Only a few counts were recorded for this clonotype. The chain uses TRBV19 and TRBJ2-3, with D tentatively TRBD1 (5 bases). Trimming stripped 5 bases from V and 4 bases from J, with 10 bases between. The CDR3 contains 13 residues. Germline loops: CDR1 LNHDA, CDR2 SQIVND (reference sequence). CDR3 residues: CASSQGLADTQYF. CDR3 nucleotide sequence: TGTGCCAGTAGTCAGGGTTTGGCAGATACGCAGTATTTT.

This clonotype was recorded a few times. CDR3 sequence (DNA): TGTGCCAGCTCACCCAGTAAGGGCGGTTTCTACGAGCAGTACTTC. Translation: CASSPSKGGFYEQYF. The chain couples TRBV18 to TRBJ2-7; no firm D call. Germline CDR1 KGHSH, CDR2 LQKENI. V shed 3 bases and J shed 3 bases, with 15 bases lying between them. This CDR3 is 15 amino acids long.

Details on this clonotype: Since no conserved phenylalanine or tryptophan closes the CDR3, a read error is the likely cause. V and J are TRBV5-4 and TRBJ1-3; D ambiguous. Trimming removed 3 bases at V and 2 bases at J, with 24 bases between. CDR1 and CDR2 (germline): SGHNT, YYREEE (reference sequence). There are 19 residues in the CDR3. The CDR3, as DNA: TGTGCCAGCAGCTCTCGGACGGGATCCTGGACCCTACCTGGAAACACCATATATTCT. Protein product: CASSSRTGSWTLPGNTIYS.

This clonotype has at least ten counts. V is TRBV5-8 and J is TRBJ2-6, with 8 bases matching TRBD1. Germline trimming cut 4 bases from V and 4 bases from J; bases unmatched to any gene: 4. CDR3 length: 15 residues. Germline CDR1 SGHTS, CDR2 YDEGEE. For the CDR3, the DNA is TGTGCCAGCAGCCTGGGGACAGGAGGGGCCAACGTCCTGACTTTC. Translated: CASSLGTGGANVLTF.

This clonotype has more than one count but fewer than ten. The V and J genes are TRBV11-2 and TRBJ2-3; no reliable D call. The CDR3 runs 15 residues. Germline CDR1 and CDR2: SGHAT and FQNNGV. V lost 8 bases and J 1 base, leaving 16 bases between the germline ends. Written as DNA, the CDR3 is TGTGCCAGCTCCCCCGAAAGCAGACGCACAGATACGCAGTATTTT. This codes for CASSPESRRTDTQYF.

This clonotype has ten or more counts. The chain couples TRBV5-1 to TRBJ2-7, with TRBD1 identical over 7 bases. With 0 bases clipped from V and 6 bases from J, the junction kept 6 bases outside the gene matches. Germline CDR1 and CDR2: SGHRS and YFSETQ. CDR3 length: 14 amino acids. The CDR3 DNA reads as TGCGCCAGCAGCTTGGGGACAGGAGGACTCGAGCAGTACTTC. Protein: CASSLGTGGLEQYF.

The count of this clonotype is one. CDR3 loop: CASNLGLAGAATDTQYF. DNA of the CDR3: TGTGCCAGCAATCTGGGACTAGCGGGGGCCGCCACAGATACGCAGTATTTT. This rearrangement joins TRBV6-1 to TRBJ2-3, with 14 bases aligning to TRBD2. This CDR3 contains 17 residues. Losses at the gene ends were 7 bases for V and 2 bases for J; bases not matched to a gene: 8. Germline CDR1 reads MNHNS; CDR2 reads SASEGT.

The V gene is TRBV3-1, the J gene TRBJ2-5; D possibly corresponds to TRBD2 (6 bases). The CDR3 is 15 amino acids. Trimming cost V 6 bases and J 3 bases, with 17 bases left between them. The V gene's germline CDR1 is LGHDT and CDR2 YNNKEL (reference sequence). CDR3 sequence (DNA): TGTGCCAGCAGTGAAACCCCATGGGGGGAAGAGACCCAGTACTTC. This codes for CASSETPWGEETQYF.

This clonotype was seen a handful of times. The genes are TRBV11-1 and TRBJ1-5, with TRBD1 as a possible D gene (6 bases). The germline V gene has CDR1 SGHAT and CDR2 FQDESV (reference sequence). This CDR3 region has 19 residues. V was pared by 3 bases and J by 8 bases, with 29 bases between. DNA for the CDR3: TGTGCCAGCAGCTTCGGCGTGGGCGTCGGGGGGCAGGCAAAGGAGCCCCAGCATTTT. Translation: CASSFGVGVGGQAKEPQHF.

The chain combines TRBV25-1 with TRBJ2-7; 14 bases match TRBD2. Germline assignment: CDR1 MGHDK and CDR2 SYGVNS. This CDR3 is built from 18 residues. Germline trimming cut 4 bases from V and 2 bases from J; bases unmatched to any gene: 10. DNA of the CDR3: TGTGCCAGCAGTGGCCACGCCCTGACTAGCGGGGGGGCCTACGAGCAGTACTTC. Protein product: CASSGHALTSGGAYEQYF.

This clonotype was counted at least ten times. The chain uses TRBV10-3 and TRBJ2-3, with D perhaps matching TRBD1 or TRBD2 (5 bases each). The V and J ends lost 3 bases and 4 bases respectively, with 17 bases between them. The germline gives CDR1 ENHRY, CDR2 SYGVKD. The CDR3 covers 16 residues. The CDR3 region has the DNA TGTGCCATCAGTGAAGCCTCTGGGGGAAGCGCAGATACGCAGTATTTT. Encoded protein: CAISEASGGSADTQYF.

This sequence joins TRBV14 and TRBJ2-7, with 13 bases identical to TRBD2. The CDR3 sequence is 16 residues long. V dropped 4 bases and J dropped 4; count of bases not matched to a gene: 7. Germline V CDR1 and CDR2: SGHDN, FVKESK. CDR3 in DNA: TGTGCCAGCAGCCTACTCGGGACTAGCGGGATTTACGAGCAGTACTTC. Translating gives CASSLLGTSGIYEQYF.

The rearrangement links TRBV29-1 to TRBJ2-1; D remains ambiguous. This CDR3 region has 12 residues. V lost 0 bases to trimming and J lost 3 bases, with 3 bases between them. CDR1 is SQVTM and CDR2 is ANQGSEA in the germline V gene. The CDR3 spells CSVEDYYNEQFF. CDR3 sequence (DNA): TGCAGCGTTGAAGATTACTACAATGAGCAGTTCTTC.

The chain carries TRBV29-1 and TRBJ2-5, with 7 bases that match TRBD1. Germline V gives CDR1 SQVTM, CDR2 ANQGSEA. This CDR3 has 13 residues. V dropped 7 bases and J dropped 6; count of bases not matched to a gene: 11. The CDR3 bases are TGCAGCGGGCTAATCAAGGGGGCTAAGACCCAGTACTTC. Translation gives CSGLIKGAKTQYF.

This clonotype was picked up many times. The chain's CDR3 is CASSESSGPKGPQHF. The DNA of the CDR3 is TGTGCCAGCAGTGAATCCAGCGGCCCTAAGGGGCCCCAGCATTTT. This sequence joins TRBV6-1 and TRBJ1-5; D unclear. V lost 2 bases and J lost 9, with 17 bases in between. Germline V gene sequence: CDR1 MNHNS, CDR2 SASEGT. This CDR3 has 15 amino acids.

This clonotype came up many times. This rearrangement joins TRBV11-1 to TRBJ1-3, with D possibly being TRBD1 (5 bases). The CDR3 is 16 amino acids. Germline V lookup: CDR1 SGHAT, CDR2 FQDESV (reference sequence). V lost 4 bases and J lost 4, with 17 bases in between. The CDR3 DNA sequence: TGTGCCAGCAGCTCTCCCATAGACCAGGGAGGAAACACCATATATTTT. Amino acids: CASSSPIDQGGNTIYF.

This clonotype has a count of ten or more. The chain joins TRBV6-2 or TRBV6-3 to TRBJ2-5, with TRBD1 as a possible D gene (6 bases). The germline V and J ends were trimmed by 6 bases and 4 bases, with 12 bases remaining between them. The germline V gene encodes CDR1 MNHEY and CDR2 SVGEGT. The CDR3 consists of 13 residues. Here the CDR3 DNA reads TGTGCCAGCAGAAGGGGGTCGGGAGAGACCCAGTACTTC. This encodes CASRRGSGETQYF.

The rearrangement joins TRBV25-1 to TRBJ2-1; 8 bases line up with TRBD2. Germline CDR1 is MGHDK and CDR2 is SYGVNS. The CDR3 totals 17 residues. The V and J ends lost 4 bases and 2 bases, in that order; junction bases with no gene match: 10. The CDR3 here is CASSGSVGGGPYNEQFF. CDR3 sequence (DNA): TGTGCCAGCAGTGGATCCGTGGGCGGGGGGCCCTACAATGAGCAGTTCTTC.

This clonotype came up a few times. V usage is TRBV18 and J usage is TRBJ2-5, with 7 bases that match TRBD2. CDR3 length equals 13 residues. Germline assignment: CDR1 KGHSH and CDR2 LQKENI. Unmatched junction bases numbered 0, after V lost 2 bases and J lost 3 bases. The CDR3 DNA is TGTGCCAGCTCACCAGGACTAGAAGAGACCCAGTACTTC. Translating gives CASSPGLEETQYF. Based on the CDR3 plus reference TRBV18 and TRBJ2-5, the full variable domain is NAGVMQNPRHLVRRRGQEARLRCSPMKGHSHVYWYRQLPEEGLKFMVYLQKENIIDESGMPKERFSAEFPKEGPSILRIQQVVRGDSAAYFCASSPGLEETQYFGPGTRLLVL.

This clonotype was seen only once. V is TRBV20-1 and J is TRBJ2-1, with unresolved D. V lost 2 bases, J lost 7 bases, and 15 bases lay in between. The CDR3 has 14 residues. CDR1 is DFQATT and CDR2 is SNEGSKA in the germline V gene (reference sequence). CDR3 residues: CSARPSRSGNEQFF. The CDR3 DNA follows: TGCAGTGCTAGACCCAGCCGGAGTGGGAATGAGCAGTTCTTC.

The chain employs TRBV10-3 and TRBJ1-4, with 9 bases fitting TRBD1. CDR3 size: 13 residues. Trimming at V came to 7 bases and at J to 10 bases, leaving 7 bases not matched to a gene. Germline V gene lookup returns CDR1 ENHRY and CDR2 SYGVKD. CDR3 loop: CAIKEGQGAKLFF. The CDR3 DNA reads TGTGCCATCAAGGAGGGACAGGGTGCAAAACTGTTTTTT.

This clonotype was seen ten or more times. The CDR3 sequence: CASSQDPGQGAWNTEAFF. CDR3 nucleotide sequence: TGCGCCAGCAGCCAAGATCCGGGACAGGGGGCGTGGAACACTGAAGCTTTCTTT. The genes are TRBV4-1 and TRBJ1-1; 12 bases match TRBD1. The CDR3 runs 18 residues. Germline V gives CDR1 MGHRA, CDR2 YSYEKL. With V trimmed by 0 bases and J by 1 base, 6 bases remained unmatched.

The chain joins TRBV24-1 to TRBJ1-2; D is ambiguous. The CDR3 has 14 amino acids. The germline CDR1 and CDR2 sequences are KGHDR and SFDVKD. V was trimmed by 2 bases and J by 5 bases, leaving 11 bases between them. The chain's CDR3 is CATSDSGLPYGYTF. The CDR3 DNA is TGTGCCACCAGTGATTCCGGTCTACCTTATGGCTACACCTTC.

The CDR3 spells CASIGRGRGRGNQPQHF. CDR3 in DNA: TGTGCCAGCATTGGTCGAGGCAGGGGACGGGGCAATCAGCCCCAGCATTTT. V is TRBV28 and J is TRBJ1-5; tentatively, D is TRBD1 (6 bases). CDR1 MDHEN and CDR2 SYDVKM come from the germline V gene. The length of the CDR3 is 17 residues. V gave up 7 bases and J gave up 2 bases, with 21 bases separating them.

This clonotype has ten or more counts. V gene TRBV20-1 combines with J gene TRBJ1-1, with 7 bases that match TRBD1. With 5 bases clipped from V and 0 bases from J, the junction kept 3 bases outside the gene matches. The CDR3 is 13 residues long. Germline lookup yields CDR1 DFQATT and CDR2 SNEGSKA (reference sequence). The CDR3 DNA reads TGCAGTGCTGAGGACAGGATGAACACTGAAGCTTTCTTT. Its translation: CSAEDRMNTEAFF.

This clonotype occurred many times. The rearrangement joins TRBV5-1 to TRBJ2-5; D might be TRBD1 or TRBD2, each matching 5 bases. The CDR3 has 15 amino acids. Looked up from germline, CDR1 is SGHRS and CDR2 is YFSETQ. V shed 2 bases and J shed 5 bases, with 16 bases lying between them. The CDR3 DNA follows: TGCGCCAGCAGCTTATACAGGACCCCGGGGGAGACCCAGTACTTC. It specifies CASSLYRTPGETQYF. The whole variable domain, filled in from reference TRBV5-1 and TRBJ2-5, reads KAGVTQTPRYLIKTRGQQVTLSCSPISGHRSVSWYQQTPGQGLQFLFEYFSETQRNKGNFPGRFSGRQFSNSRSEMNVSTLELGDSALYLCASSLYRTPGETQYFGPGTRLLVL.

This clonotype was seen repeatedly, ten times or more. The gene calls are TRBV20-1 and TRBJ1-3; D not resolved. This CDR3 comprises 15 residues. V was shortened by 0 bases and J by 2 bases, with 11 bases between the two germline ends. The V gene's germline CDR1 is DFQATT and CDR2 SNEGSKA (reference sequence). The CDR3 region is CSARDNRVPGNTIYF. CDR3 bases: TGCAGTGCTAGAGATAATAGGGTCCCTGGAAACACCATATATTTT.